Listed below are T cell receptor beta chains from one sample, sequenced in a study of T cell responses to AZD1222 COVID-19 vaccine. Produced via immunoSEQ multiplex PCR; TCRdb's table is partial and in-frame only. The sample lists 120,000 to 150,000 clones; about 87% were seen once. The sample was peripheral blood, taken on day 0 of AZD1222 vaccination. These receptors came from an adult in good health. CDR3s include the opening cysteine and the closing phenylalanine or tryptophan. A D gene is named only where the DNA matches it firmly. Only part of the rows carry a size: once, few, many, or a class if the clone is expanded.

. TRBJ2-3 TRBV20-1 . TGCAGTGCCACCTCACGGGATACGCAGTATTTT CSATSRDTQYF
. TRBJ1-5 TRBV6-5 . TGTGCCAGCTCACCACGGTTTGGCAATCAGCCCCAGCATTTT CASSPRFGNQPQHF
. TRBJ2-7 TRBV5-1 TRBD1 TGCGCCAGCAGCTGGACAGGATCCCCCGCCTACGAGCAGTACTTC CASSWTGSPAYEQYF
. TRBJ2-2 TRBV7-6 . TGTGCCAGCAGTTTTGACAGGTCCAACACCGGGGAGCTGTTTTTT CASSFDRSNTGELFF
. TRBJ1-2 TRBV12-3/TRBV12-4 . TGTGCCAGCAGCCGGACGGAGACCTCGGGCTACACCTTC CASSRTETSGYTF
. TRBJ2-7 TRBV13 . TGTGCCAGCAGCTTACTCAGGGGTACCTACGAGCAGTACTTC CASSLLRGTYEQYF
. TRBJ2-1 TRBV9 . TGTGCCAGCAGCGGGGGGAGGAATGAGCAGTTCTTC CASSGGRNEQFF
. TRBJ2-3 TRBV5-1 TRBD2 TGCGCCAGCGCAGGAGGGCGACTAGCGGGAGGGAGGGATACGCAGTATTTT CASAGGRLAGGRDTQYF
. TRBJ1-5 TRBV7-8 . TGTGCCAGCAGCTTAGAAGGGGGGTATAGCAATCAGCCCCAGCATTTT CASSLEGGYSNQPQHF
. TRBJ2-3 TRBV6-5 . TGTGCCAGCAGCCAGGACGGCGACCGGGATACGCAGTATTTT CASSQDGDRDTQYF
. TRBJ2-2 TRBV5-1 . TGCGCCACCAGGAGGGGTCTCAACACCGGGGAGCTGTTTTTT CATRRGLNTGELFF
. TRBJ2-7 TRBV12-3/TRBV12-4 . TGTGCCAGCAGTTTTGGACATAACGAGCAGTACTTC CASSFGHNEQYF
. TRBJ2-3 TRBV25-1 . TGTGCCAGCAGTGAAAGGGCTAGCTGGAATACGCAGTATTTT CASSERASWNTQYF
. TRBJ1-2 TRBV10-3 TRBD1 TGTGCCATCAGGATGACAGGGGTAGATGGCTACACCTTC CAIRMTGVDGYTF
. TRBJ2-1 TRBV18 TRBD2 TGTGCCAGCTCACCAGCGGGACTAGCGGTTTACAATGAGCAGTTCTTC CASSPAGLAVYNEQFF
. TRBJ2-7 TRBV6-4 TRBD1 TGTGCCAACCCGCTGGGACAGGATATACACGAGCAGTACTTC CANPLGQDIHEQYF
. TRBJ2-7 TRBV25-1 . TGTGCCAGCAGTGAATCTGGCAAAACCTACGAGCAGTACTTC CASSESGKTYEQYF
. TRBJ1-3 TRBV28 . TGTGCCAGCAGACTCACAGGTACGGGAAACACCATATATTTT CASRLTGTGNTIYF
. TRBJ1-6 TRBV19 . TGTGCCAGCGCGACAAGTGATAATTCACCCCTCCACTTT CASATSDNSPLHF
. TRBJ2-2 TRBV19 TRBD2 TGTGCCAGTAGAAAGGACGGGAGGGGTGACACCGGGGAGCTGTTTTTT CASRKDGRGDTGELFF
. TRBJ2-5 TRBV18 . TGTGCCAGCTCACCGGGGACACCAAACAGCAGGGAGACCCAGTACTTC CASSPGTPNSRETQYF
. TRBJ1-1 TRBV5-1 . TGCGCCAGCAAGAGAAAAATGAACACTGAAGCTTTCTTT CASKRKMNTEAFF
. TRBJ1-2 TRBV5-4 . TGTGCCAGCACCCAGACAGGTTTTTATGGCTACACCTTC CASTQTGFYGYTF
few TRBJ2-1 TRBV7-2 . TGTGCCAGCAGGCGACCGGGACTTAACAATGAGCAGTTCTTC CASRRPGLNNEQFF
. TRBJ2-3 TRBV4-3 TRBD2 TGCGCCAGCAGCCAAGATTTTAACCAGCTAGCGGGGGAAGGAGATACGCAGTATTTT CASSQDFNQLAGEGDTQYF
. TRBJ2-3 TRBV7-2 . TGTGCCAGCATCCAAGGGTCCGCAGATACGCAGTATTTT CASIQGSADTQYF
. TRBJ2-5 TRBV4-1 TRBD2 TGCGCCAGCAGCCAAGTCACTAGCGGTGCGGAGGAGACCCAGTACTTC CASSQVTSGAEETQYF
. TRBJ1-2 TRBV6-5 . TGTGCCAGCAGTTACTCTTTGTCCTATGGCTACACCTTC CASSYSLSYGYTF
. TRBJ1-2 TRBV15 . TGTGCCACCAGCATTGAGCGGGGCGCTTATGGCTACACCTTC CATSIERGAYGYTF
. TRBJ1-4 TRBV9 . TGTGCCAGCAGCGTAGGAGGTATCTTTAATGAAAAACTGTTTTTT CASSVGGIFNEKLFF
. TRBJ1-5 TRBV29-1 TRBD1 TGCAGCGTTTCGGGACAGAGCAATCAGCCCCAGCATTTT CSVSGQSNQPQHF
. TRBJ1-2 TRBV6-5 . TGTGCCAGCAGTCGGGAGGGTATTGGAAACTATGGCTACACCTTC CASSREGIGNYGYTF
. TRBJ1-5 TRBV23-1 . TGCGCCAGCAGTCAATCTACAGGACGTCAGCCCCAGCATTTT CASSQSTGRQPQHF
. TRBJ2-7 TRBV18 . TGTGCCAGCTCACCAGTTCCAGGAGACGTCTACGAGCAGTACTTC CASSPVPGDVYEQYF
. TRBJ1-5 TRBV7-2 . TGTGCCAGCAGCTTAGCCCTCGGCAGGCATCAGCCCCAGCATTTT CASSLALGRHQPQHF
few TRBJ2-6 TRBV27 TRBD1 TGTGCCAGCAGTTTGGGACAGGGGTTCTCTGGGGCCAACGTCCTGACTTTC CASSLGQGFSGANVLTF
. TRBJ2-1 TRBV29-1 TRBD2 TGCAGCGTTGATCTATTAGCGGGAGGGCCGAGTGAGCAGTTCTTC CSVDLLAGGPSEQFF
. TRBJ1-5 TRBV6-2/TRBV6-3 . TGTGCCAGCAGTTACGCCCCTCCAGGGGAGGTTAATCAGCCCCAGCATTTT CASSYAPPGEVNQPQHF
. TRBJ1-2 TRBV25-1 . TGTGCCAGCACCGGGGTCTATGGCTACACCTTC CASTGVYGYTF
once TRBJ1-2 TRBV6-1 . TGTGCCAGCAGTGAAGAGGAGATCTATGGCTACACCTTC CASSEEEIYGYTF
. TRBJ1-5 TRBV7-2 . TGTGCCAGCAGCAGGGACTTAGGGGGCAATCAGCCCCAGCATTTT CASSRDLGGNQPQHF
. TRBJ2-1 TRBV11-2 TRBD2 TGTGCCAGCAGAGGTAGCGGGATCTCCTACAATGAGCAGTTCTTC CASRGSGISYNEQFF
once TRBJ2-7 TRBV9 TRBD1 TGTGCCAGCAGCACCCAACAGGGGGCTTCCGAGCAGTACTTC CASSTQQGASEQYF